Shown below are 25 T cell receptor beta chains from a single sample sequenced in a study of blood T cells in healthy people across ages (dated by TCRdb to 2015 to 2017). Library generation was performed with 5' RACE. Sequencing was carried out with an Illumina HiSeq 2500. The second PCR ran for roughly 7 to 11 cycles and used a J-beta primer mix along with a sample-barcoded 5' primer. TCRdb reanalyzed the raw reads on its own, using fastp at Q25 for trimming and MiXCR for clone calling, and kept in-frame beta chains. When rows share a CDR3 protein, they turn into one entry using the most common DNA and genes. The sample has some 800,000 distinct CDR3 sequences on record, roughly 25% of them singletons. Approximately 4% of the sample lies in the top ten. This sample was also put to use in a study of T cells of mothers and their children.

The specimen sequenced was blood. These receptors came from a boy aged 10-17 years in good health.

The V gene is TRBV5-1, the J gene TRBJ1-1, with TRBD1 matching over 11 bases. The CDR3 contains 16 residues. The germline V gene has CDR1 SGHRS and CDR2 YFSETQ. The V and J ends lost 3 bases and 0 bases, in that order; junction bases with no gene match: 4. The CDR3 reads CASSWGTGGMNTEAFF. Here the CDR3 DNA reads TGCGCCAGCAGCTGGGGGACAGGGGGTATGAACACTGAAGCTTTCTTT. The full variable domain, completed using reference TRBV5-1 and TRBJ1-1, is KAGVTQTPRYLIKTRGQQVTLSCSPISGHRSVSWYQQTPGQGLQFLFEYFSETQRNKGNFPGRFSGRQFSNSRSEMNVSTLELGDSALYLCASSWGTGGMNTEAFFGQGTRLTVV.

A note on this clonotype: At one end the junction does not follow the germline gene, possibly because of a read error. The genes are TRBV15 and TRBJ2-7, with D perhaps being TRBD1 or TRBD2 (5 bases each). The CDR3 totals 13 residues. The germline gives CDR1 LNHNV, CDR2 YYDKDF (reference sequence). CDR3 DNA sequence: TGTGCCACCAGCAGAGATCTATTGTTGGGACCGAACTTC. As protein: CATSRDLLLGPNF. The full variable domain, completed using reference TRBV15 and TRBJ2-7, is DAMVIQNPRYQVTQFGKPVTLSCSQTLNHNVMYWYQQKSSQAPKLLFHYYDKDFNNEADTPDNFQSRRPNTSFCFLDIRSPGLGDTAMYLCATSRDLLLGPNFGPGTRLTVT.

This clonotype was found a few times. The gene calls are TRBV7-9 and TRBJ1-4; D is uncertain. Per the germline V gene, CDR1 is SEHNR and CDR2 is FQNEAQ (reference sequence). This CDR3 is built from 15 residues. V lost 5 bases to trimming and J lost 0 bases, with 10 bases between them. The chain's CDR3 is CASSPTESTNEKLFF. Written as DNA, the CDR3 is TGTGCCAGCAGCCCTACCGAATCAACTAATGAAAAACTGTTTTTT. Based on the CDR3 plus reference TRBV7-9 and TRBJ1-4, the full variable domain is DTGVSQNPRHKITKRGQNVTFRCDPISEHNRLYWYRQTLGQGPEFLTYFQNEAQLEKSRLLSDRFSAERPKGSFSTLEIQRTEQGDSAMYLCASSPTESTNEKLFFGSGTQLSVL.

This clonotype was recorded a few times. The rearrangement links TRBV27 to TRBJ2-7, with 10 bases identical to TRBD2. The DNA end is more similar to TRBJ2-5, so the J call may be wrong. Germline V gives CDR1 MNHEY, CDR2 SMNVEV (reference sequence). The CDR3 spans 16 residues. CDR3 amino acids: CASRPGVAGGLRTQYF. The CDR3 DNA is TGTGCCAGCAGACCCGGGGTAGCGGGGGGACTGCGGACCCAGTACTTC.

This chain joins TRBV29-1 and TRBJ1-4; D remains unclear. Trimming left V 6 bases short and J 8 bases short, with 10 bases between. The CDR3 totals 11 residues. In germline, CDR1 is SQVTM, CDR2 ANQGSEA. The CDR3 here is CSVPRGEKLFF. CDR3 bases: TGCAGCGTCCCTCGCGGAGAAAAACTGTTTTTT.

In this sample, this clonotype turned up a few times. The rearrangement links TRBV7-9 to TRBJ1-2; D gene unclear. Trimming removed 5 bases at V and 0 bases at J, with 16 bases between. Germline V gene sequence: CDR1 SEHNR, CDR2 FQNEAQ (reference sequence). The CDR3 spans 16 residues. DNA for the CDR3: TGTGCCAGCAGCGCCCGTAAGGACGGTACTAACTATGGCTACACCTTC. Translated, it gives CASSARKDGTNYGYTF.

This CDR3 is CSVDKEGAYNEQFF. The CDR3 DNA reads as TGCAGCGTTGATAAGGAGGGGGCATACAATGAGCAGTTCTTC. The chain has TRBV29-1 and TRBJ2-1; weak D call: TRBD1 (7 bases). The CDR3 loop spans 14 amino acids. Deletions cut 3 bases from V and 4 bases from J, with 13 bases between. The V gene's germline CDR1 is SQVTM and CDR2 ANQGSEA.

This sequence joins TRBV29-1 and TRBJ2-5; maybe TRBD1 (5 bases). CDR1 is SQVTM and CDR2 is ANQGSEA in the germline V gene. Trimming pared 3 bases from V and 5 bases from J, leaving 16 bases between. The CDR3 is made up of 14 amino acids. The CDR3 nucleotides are TGCAGCGTTGAGAATTGGGGCAGCCACGAGACCCAGTACTTC. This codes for CSVENWGSHETQYF.

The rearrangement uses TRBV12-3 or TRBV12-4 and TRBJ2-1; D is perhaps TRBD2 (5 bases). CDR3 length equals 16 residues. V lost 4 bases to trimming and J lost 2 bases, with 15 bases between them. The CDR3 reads CASSSERGGTYNEQFF. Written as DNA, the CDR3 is TGTGCCAGCAGTTCCGAGCGAGGAGGAACCTACAATGAGCAGTTCTTC.

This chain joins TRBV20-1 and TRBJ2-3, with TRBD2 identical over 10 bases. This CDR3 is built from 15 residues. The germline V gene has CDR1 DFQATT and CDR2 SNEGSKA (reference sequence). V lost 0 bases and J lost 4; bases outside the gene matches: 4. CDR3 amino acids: CSARDGLAVSDTQYF. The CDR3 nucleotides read TGCAGTGCTAGAGATGGACTAGCGGTCTCAGATACGCAGTATTTT.

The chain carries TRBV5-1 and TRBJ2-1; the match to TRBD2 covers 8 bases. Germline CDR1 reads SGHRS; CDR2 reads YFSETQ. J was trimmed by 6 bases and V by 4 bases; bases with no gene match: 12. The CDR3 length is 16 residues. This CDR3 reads CASSPSIPGGLNEQFF. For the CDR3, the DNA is TGCGCCAGCAGCCCCTCTATCCCGGGGGGGCTCAATGAGCAGTTCTTC. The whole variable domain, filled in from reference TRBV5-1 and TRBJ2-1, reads KAGVTQTPRYLIKTRGQQVTLSCSPISGHRSVSWYQQTPGQGLQFLFEYFSETQRNKGNFPGRFSGRQFSNSRSEMNVSTLELGDSALYLCASSPSIPGGLNEQFFGPGTRLTVL.

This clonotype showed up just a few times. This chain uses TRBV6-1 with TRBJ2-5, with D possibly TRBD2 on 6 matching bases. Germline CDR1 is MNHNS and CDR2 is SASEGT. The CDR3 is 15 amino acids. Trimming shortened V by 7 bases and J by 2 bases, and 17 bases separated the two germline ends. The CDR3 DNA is TGTGCCAGCACCTCGCTTGGGCGGGGACAAGAGACCCAGTACTTC. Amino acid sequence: CASTSLGRGQETQYF.

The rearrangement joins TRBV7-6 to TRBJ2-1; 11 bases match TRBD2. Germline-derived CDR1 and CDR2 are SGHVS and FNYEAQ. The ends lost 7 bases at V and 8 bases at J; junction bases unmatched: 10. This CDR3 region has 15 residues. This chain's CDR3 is CASNLSSGGRDEQFF. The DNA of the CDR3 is TGTGCCAGCAACCTCTCTAGCGGGGGGAGGGATGAGCAGTTCTTC. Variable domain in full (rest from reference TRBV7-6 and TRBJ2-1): GAGVSQSPRYKVTKRGQDVALRCDPISGHVSLYWYRQALGQGPEFLTYFNYEAQQDKSGLPNDRFSAERPEGSISTLTIQRTEQRDSAMYRCASNLSSGGRDEQFFGPGTRLTVL.

CDR3 bases: TGTGCCAGCAGTTCGACACCCTTCTCCTACAATGAGCAGTTCTTC. This translates into CASSSTPFSYNEQFF. The chain is built from TRBV5-5 and TRBJ2-1; no clear D. CDR3 length: 15 amino acids. The V end lost 5 bases, the J end lost 0 bases, and 12 bases lay between the germline ends. The germline V gene encodes CDR1 SGHKS and CDR2 YYEKEE (reference sequence).

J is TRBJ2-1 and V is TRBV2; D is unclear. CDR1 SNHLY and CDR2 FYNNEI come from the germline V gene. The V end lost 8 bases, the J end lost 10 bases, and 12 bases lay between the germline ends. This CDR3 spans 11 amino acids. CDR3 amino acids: CASGVRSEQFF. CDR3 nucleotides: TGTGCCAGCGGGGTCCGCTCCGAGCAGTTCTTC.

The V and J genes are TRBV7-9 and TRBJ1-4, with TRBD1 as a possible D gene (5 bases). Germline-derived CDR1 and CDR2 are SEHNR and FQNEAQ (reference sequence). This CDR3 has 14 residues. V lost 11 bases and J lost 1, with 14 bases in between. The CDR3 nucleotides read TGTGCCGGGCAACCGACAGAAACTAATGAAAAACTGTTTTTT. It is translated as CAGQPTETNEKLFF.

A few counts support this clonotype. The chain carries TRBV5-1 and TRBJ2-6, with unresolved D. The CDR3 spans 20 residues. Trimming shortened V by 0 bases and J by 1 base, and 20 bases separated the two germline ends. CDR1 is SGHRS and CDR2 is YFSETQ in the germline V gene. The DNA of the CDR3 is TGCGCCAGCAGCTTGGGGCCCTACTATCAAGTAAGTTCTGGGGCCAACGTCCTGACTTTC. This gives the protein CASSLGPYYQVSSGANVLTF. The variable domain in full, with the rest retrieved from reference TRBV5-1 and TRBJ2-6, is KAGVTQTPRYLIKTRGQQVTLSCSPISGHRSVSWYQQTPGQGLQFLFEYFSETQRNKGNFPGRFSGRQFSNSRSEMNVSTLELGDSALYLCASSLGPYYQVSSGANVLTFGAGSRLTVL.

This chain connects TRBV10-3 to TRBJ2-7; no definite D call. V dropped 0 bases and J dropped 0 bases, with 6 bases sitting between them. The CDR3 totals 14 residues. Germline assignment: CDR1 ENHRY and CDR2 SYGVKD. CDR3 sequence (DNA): TGTGCCATCAGTGAGTCCGCGACCTCCTACGAGCAGTACTTC. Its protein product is CAISESATSYEQYF.

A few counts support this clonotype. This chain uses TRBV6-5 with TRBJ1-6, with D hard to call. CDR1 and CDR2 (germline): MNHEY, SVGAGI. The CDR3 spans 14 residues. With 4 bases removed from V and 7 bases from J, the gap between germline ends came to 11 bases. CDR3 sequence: CASSFLTGNSPLHF. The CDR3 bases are TGTGCCAGCAGTTTCCTAACTGGCAATTCACCCCTCCACTTT.

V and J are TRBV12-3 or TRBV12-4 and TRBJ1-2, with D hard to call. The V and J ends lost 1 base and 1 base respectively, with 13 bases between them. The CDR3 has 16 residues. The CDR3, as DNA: TGTGCCAGCAGTTTAGTTAAGAGGGCTCATAACTATGGCTACACCTTC. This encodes CASSLVKRAHNYGYTF.

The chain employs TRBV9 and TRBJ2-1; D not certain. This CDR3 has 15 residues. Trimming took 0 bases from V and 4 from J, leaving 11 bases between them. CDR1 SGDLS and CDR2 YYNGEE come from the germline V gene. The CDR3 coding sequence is TGTGCCAGCAGCGTAGAAGGCGCCAGTTACAATGAGCAGTTCTTC. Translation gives CASSVEGASYNEQFF.

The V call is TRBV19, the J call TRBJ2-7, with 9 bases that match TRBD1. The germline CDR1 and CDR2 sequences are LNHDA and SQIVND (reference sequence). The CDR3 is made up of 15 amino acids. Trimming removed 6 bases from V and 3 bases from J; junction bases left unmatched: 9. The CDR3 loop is CASSAGTGPFYEQYF. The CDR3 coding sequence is TGTGCCAGTAGCGCCGGGACAGGGCCCTTCTACGAGCAGTACTTC.

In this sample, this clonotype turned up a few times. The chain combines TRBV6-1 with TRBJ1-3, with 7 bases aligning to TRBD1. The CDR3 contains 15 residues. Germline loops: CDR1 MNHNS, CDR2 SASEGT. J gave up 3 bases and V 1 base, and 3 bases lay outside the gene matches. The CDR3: CASSEEAGGGNTIYF. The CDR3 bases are TGTGCCAGCAGTGAAGAGGCAGGGGGTGGAAACACCATATATTTT.

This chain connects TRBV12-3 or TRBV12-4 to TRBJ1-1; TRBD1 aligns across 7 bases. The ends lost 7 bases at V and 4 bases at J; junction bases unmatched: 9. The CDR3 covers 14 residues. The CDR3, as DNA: TGTGCCAGCACAGAACAGGGGTACGGCACTGAAGCTTTCTTT. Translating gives CASTEQGYGTEAFF.

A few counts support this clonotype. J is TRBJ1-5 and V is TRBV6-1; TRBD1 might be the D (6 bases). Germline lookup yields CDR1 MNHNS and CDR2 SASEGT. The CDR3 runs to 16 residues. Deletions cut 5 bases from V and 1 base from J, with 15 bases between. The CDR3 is CASSPQAGASNQPQHF. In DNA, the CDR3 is TGTGCCAGCAGTCCTCAAGCAGGGGCGAGCAATCAGCCCCAGCATTTT.